This TCR beta chain emerged from a study of control samples from healthy donors and cancer patients. Method: immunoSEQ multiplex PCR; TCRdb's copy keeps in-frame clones and lacks some. The table has some 70,000 clones, 83% seen once. The source material was blood. The TCR sequence derives from a man between 60 and 75 years old in good health.

The CDR3 sequence: CASSIPRDNYEQYF. In DNA form, the CDR3 reads TGCGCCAGCAGCATACCCCGGGACAACTACGAGCAGTACTTC. This chain connects TRBV5-1 to TRBJ2-7, with D maybe TRBD1 (6 bases). Trimming took 4 bases from V and 3 from J, leaving 14 bases between them. Germline V lookup: CDR1 SGHRS, CDR2 YFSETQ. There are 14 residues in the CDR3.